The sequence of this TCR beta chain was determined in a study of blood T cell repertoires in COVID-19. Study at large: The origin of the acute and convalescent COVID-19 samples was the United States, Italy and Spain.

Sequenced by immunoSEQ multiplex PCR; TCRdb stores in-frame clones only, minus some. The sample has more than 150,000 clones, 89% seen once. V lost 8 bases and J lost 5; bases outside the gene matches: 12. The germline CDR1 and CDR2 sequences are MDHEN and SYDVKM. This CDR3 comprises 15 residues. The chain uses TRBV28 and TRBJ2-5; the match to TRBD2 covers 9 bases. This sequence was found in a man aged 35-49 years with acute or convalescent COVID-19. Sequenced material: peripheral blood. The CDR3 nucleotides are TGTGCCAGCGGCCTTGCGGGGGGGGGCGGTGAGACCCAGTACTTC. Translating gives CASGLAGGGGETQYF.